This T cell receptor (beta chain) derives from a study of regulatory T cells in long-lasting Graves disease. About the research overall: Antithyroid drugs had been taken by newly diagnosed Graves' patients for under 3 months.

Of note for this clonotype: The antigen remains unidentified.

The time point is: newly diagnosed GD, antithyroid drugs for less than 3 months. The TCR library was made from RNA that had been extracted from PBMCs in TRIzol. Points from the study as a whole: Shared public clonotypes totalled 2,741 in persistent patients, compared with approximately 970 in new patients.

Combining iRepertoire HTBI primers with Arm-PCR of CDR3 regions, the authors built TCR beta libraries. A single record per CDR3 protein comes from TCRdb applying MiXCR to the multiplex PCR reads. The sample has about 540,000 distinct CDR3 sequences, about 14% seen once; the top ten hold roughly a tenth. These same records also appear under a second study, on T cells in Graves' hyperthyroidism and ophthalmopathy. According to that study: Also found in blood were most expanded thyroid clonotypes above 0.001.

Sequenced material: peripheral blood mononuclear cells (PBMCs), taken at new diagnosis, from a patient treated with antithyroid drugs. This sequence was found in a man aged 30 to 39 with Graves disease.

In DNA, the CDR3 is TGTGCCAGCAGCGAAAGGTCTGGAAACACCATATATTTT. It yields the protein CASSERSGNTIYF. The chain joins TRBV7-2 to TRBJ1-3; no reliable D call. Trimming took 5 bases from V and 1 from J, leaving 6 bases between them. Germline V gives CDR1 SGHTA, CDR2 FQGNSA. CDR3 length: 13 residues.